The rows below give T cell receptor beta chains drawn from one sample of a study of CD8 T cells in ankylosing spondylitis. Using its own MiXCR run on the 5' RACE reads, TCRdb lists one record per CDR3 protein. The sample carries roughly 190,000 distinct CDR3 sequences, roughly 13% recorded once. Sequencing input: blood, either unsorted or a sorted T cell fraction (not recorded which). The receptors stem from a male donor with ankylosing spondylitis or in good health (not recorded which). Both conserved end residues are trimmed from each CDR3. The order of the fields is V gene, J gene, CDR3 protein.

>TRBV10-3|TRBJ2-5
AISVGGETQY
>TRBV7-9|TRBJ2-1
ASSWPSSYNEQF
>TRBV7-9|TRBJ1-4
ASSPTGAPGEKLF
>TRBV14|TRBJ2-5
ASSQRVGVETQY
>TRBV20-1|TRBJ2-7
SAGLWPSSYEQY
>TRBV29-1|TRBJ1-2
SSRTGLEDGYGYT
>TRBV6-4|TRBJ2-1
ASSPSGLSGSSYNEQF
>TRBV25-1|TRBJ1-1
ASKGVGNTEAF
>TRBV6-1|TRBJ2-7
ASSTRDTSYEQY
>TRBV7-6|TRBJ1-1
ASSSPGTEAF
>TRBV4-1|TRBJ2-7
ASSQAGGAYEQY
>TRBV2|TRBJ1-1
ASLGPEGTEAF
>TRBV6-1|TRBJ2-1
ASSSGEYNEQF
>TRBV12-3/TRBV12-4|TRBJ1-2
ASSFLRDGYT
>TRBV18|TRBJ2-3
ASSLSRDRGDTQY
>TRBV15|TRBJ1-1
ATSRGQGAGGTEAF
>TRBV5-1|TRBJ1-1
ASSFRGRGTEAF
>TRBV5-1|TRBJ2-1
ASKEGAYNEQF
>TRBV11-2|TRBJ2-5
ASSLDLGLAGGQETQY
>TRBV2|TRBJ2-7
ASSLGTSGGEQY
>TRBV7-6|TRBJ2-1
ASSPRTGGDEQF
>TRBV4-2|TRBJ1-4
ASSPGEGANEKLF
>TRBV4-1|TRBJ1-6
ASSPTQGFGSPLH
>TRBV7-9|TRBJ2-5
ASAPSGEKTQY
>TRBV29-1|TRBJ1-2
SVFSGPDGYT
>TRBV6-1|TRBJ2-6
ASRPTGSSGANVLT
>TRBV7-6|TRBJ2-7
ASSFDQTESYEQY
>TRBV4-1|TRBJ1-1
ASSLSPLGLDRGDTEAF
>TRBV4-1|TRBJ2-1
ASSQPDRGPLNEQF